The rows below give T cell receptor beta chains drawn from one sample of a study of high-grade serous ovarian cancer treatment subgroups. Sequenced by immunoSEQ multiplex PCR; TCRdb stores in-frame clones only, minus some. The repertoire holds 10,000 to 12,000 clones, with 68% as singletons. Sequencing used tumor tissue. The receptors stem from a human donor with high-grade serous ovarian cancer. The CDR3 runs from the conserved cysteine through the conserved F or W. D genes are given only for firm matches. Only some rows state a clone size, as once, few, many or a class for expanded clones.

J gene | D gene | clone size | V gene | CDR3 DNA | CDR3 protein
TRBJ2-1 | - | - | TRBV6-6 | TGTGCCAGCAGGGGGTGGGGGGGCGATGAGCAGTTCTTC | CASRGWGGDEQFF
TRBJ2-7 | - | - | TRBV13 | TGTGCCAGCAGCTACCCCGGAGGGTCCTACGAGCAGTACTTC | CASSYPGGSYEQYF
TRBJ2-5 | - | - | TRBV5-6 | TGTGCCAGCAGCTTGTCTCAAGAGACCCAGTACTTC | CASSLSQETQYF
TRBJ1-2 | - | - | TRBV5-6 | TGTGCCAGCAGCCGGACAGCGTATGGCTACACCTTC | CASSRTAYGYTF
TRBJ1-2 | - | - | TRBV4-3 | TGCGCCAGCAGCCAAGAACCGGGACACAAACTACACACCTTC | CASSQEPGHKLHTF
TRBJ2-2 | - | - | TRBV7-2 | TGTGCCAGCAGCTCTCGTAACGTTCCGAACACCGGGGAGCTGTTTTTT | CASSSRNVPNTGELFF
TRBJ2-6 | - | - | TRBV7-9 | TGTGCCAGCGCGTGGGCCTCTGGGGCCAACGTCCTGACTTTC | CASAWASGANVLTF
TRBJ2-7 | TRBD2 | - | TRBV5-1 | TGCGCCAGCAGCTTGGAAGTCCCTAGCGGGAGACCGTACGAGCAGTACTTC | CASSLEVPSGRPYEQYF
TRBJ2-7 | - | - | TRBV7-9 | TGTGCCAGCAGCTTAGGGGTCGCAAGAGATGAGCAGTACTTC | CASSLGVARDEQYF
TRBJ1-5 | - | - | TRBV9 | TGTGCCAGCAGCGCCGAGGGCAGGGCCGGTCAGCCCCAGCATTTT | CASSAEGRAGQPQHF
TRBJ1-1 | - | medium-sized | TRBV20-1 | TGCAGTGCTACAGACGGGGTTGAAGCTTTCTTT | CSATDGVEAFF
TRBJ2-7 | - | - | TRBV6-1 | TGTGCCAGCAGTCCCCAGGGGGGCGTCTACGAGCAGTACTTC | CASSPQGGVYEQYF
TRBJ1-1 | TRBD1 | - | TRBV6-6 | TGTGCCAGCAGGGAAGGACAGGTAATGAACACTGAAGCTTTCTTT | CASREGQVMNTEAFF
TRBJ2-7 | TRBD1 | few | TRBV9 | TGTGCCAGCAGCCCGGGGACAGGGGGCCCCTACGAGCAGTACTTC | CASSPGTGGPYEQYF
TRBJ2-7 | - | - | TRBV7-9 | TGTGCCAGCAGCTTGAACAGGGTGGGCGAGCAGTACTTC | CASSLNRVGEQYF
TRBJ2-1 | TRBD2 | - | TRBV9 | TGTGCCAGCAGCGTAAGGAATAGCGGGAGAAATGAGCAGTTCTTC | CASSVRNSGRNEQFF
TRBJ2-1 | - | - | TRBV19 | TGTGCCAGTAGTATTGGGCCGATCAATGAGCAGTTCTTC | CASSIGPINEQFF
TRBJ1-1 | TRBD1 | - | TRBV25-1 | TGTGCCAGCAGTGGCTTAGGACAGGCGGGCCTTGAAGCTTTCTTT | CASSGLGQAGLEAFF
TRBJ2-3 | - | few | TRBV6-4 | TGTGCCAGCAGCCCGTCCGTATCGGTGGGCACAGATACGCAGTATTTT | CASSPSVSVGTDTQYF
TRBJ1-2 | - | few | TRBV28 | TGTGCCAGCAATGCGGGACGGAGCTATGGCTACACCTTC | CASNAGRSYGYTF
TRBJ2-1 | TRBD2 | - | TRBV5-4 | TGTGCCAGCAGCTTGGCAAGGACTAGCGGGCGATACTACAATGAGCAGTTCTTC | CASSLARTSGRYYNEQFF
TRBJ2-7 | - | - | TRBV29-1 | TGCAGCGTGGGGGGCAGGATCCACGAGCAGTACTTC | CSVGGRIHEQYF
TRBJ1-1 | - | - | TRBV30 | TGTGCTGCACAGGGAAGAGCTTTCTTT | CAAQGRAFF
TRBJ1-2 | TRBD1 | once | TRBV4-3 | TGCGCCAGCAGCCATACGACAGGGGTGGAGTATGGCTACACCTTC | CASSHTTGVEYGYTF
TRBJ2-4 | - | once | TRBV7-2 | TGTGCCAGCAGCTTAAAGGGGTACATTCAGTACTTC | CASSLKGYIQYF
TRBJ1-5 | - | few | TRBV27 | TGTGCCAGCAGTACGACAGCGTATGGACAGCCCCAGCATTTT | CASSTTAYGQPQHF
TRBJ1-5 | - | few | TRBV7-3 | TGTGCCAGCAGCGTTCAGCCAAATCAGCCCCAGCATTTT | CASSVQPNQPQHF
TRBJ2-7 | - | - | TRBV18 | TGTGCCAGCTCACCGGTGACAGCACCGTCCGAGCAGTACTTC | CASSPVTAPSEQYF
TRBJ1-1 | TRBD1 | - | TRBV6-5 | TGTGCCAGCAGTTACCAGGACAGGTCGGCCACTGAAGCTTTCTTT | CASSYQDRSATEAFF
TRBJ2-1 | TRBD2 | - | TRBV4-3 | TGCGCCAGCAGCCATCCCACTAGCGGATCCTCCTACAATGAGCAGTTCTTC | CASSHPTSGSSYNEQFF
TRBJ1-2 | - | - | TRBV6-1 | TGTGCCAGCGCTAACTATGGCTACACCTTC | CASANYGYTF
TRBJ1-2 | - | medium-sized | TRBV27 | TGTGCCAGCAGTTTATTCCCCTCCGTAAATGGCTACACCTTC | CASSLFPSVNGYTF
TRBJ1-2 | - | - | TRBV4-1 | TGCGCCAGCAGCCAACATCAACAGGGAGGCTATGGCTACACCTTC | CASSQHQQGGYGYTF
TRBJ1-1 | - | medium-sized | TRBV6-5 | TGTGCCAGCAGGCTCACCCTGAACACTGAAGCTTTCTTT | CASRLTLNTEAFF
TRBJ1-2 | TRBD1 | once | TRBV6-6 | TGTGCCAGCATTACAGGGGCTGAGGGCTACACCTTC | CASITGAEGYTF
TRBJ2-7 | - | - | TRBV18 | TGTGCCAGCTCACCATCCTCGAGGGAGCAGTACTTC | CASSPSSREQYF
TRBJ2-7 | - | - | TRBV7-3 | TGTGCCAGCAGCTTAAGTGGGTTAGGGGCGACCGAGCAGTACTTC | CASSLSGLGATEQYF
TRBJ2-7 | TRBD2 | - | TRBV5-1 | TGCGCCAGCAGCTTGGAAGCCGGGAGGGTTGCCTACGAGCAGTACTTC | CASSLEAGRVAYEQYF
TRBJ2-7 | - | - | TRBV5-4 | TGTGCCAGCAGCCCGGGGTTTGATATTAGCGGAAACACCTACGAGCAGTACTTC | CASSPGFDISGNTYEQYF
TRBJ2-3 | TRBD2 | - | TRBV7-2 | TGTGCCAGCAGCTTAAGCCTAGCGGCTAGCACAGATACGCAGTATTTT | CASSLSLAASTDTQYF
TRBJ1-2 | TRBD1 | few | TRBV6-6 | TGTGCCAGCAGCGCGACAGGGTGGCCCTTCTATGGCTACACCTTC | CASSATGWPFYGYTF
TRBJ1-3 | TRBD1 | medium-sized | TRBV7-2 | TGTGCCAGCAGCTCGCCCCGGACAGGCGGAAACACCATATATTTT | CASSSPRTGGNTIYF
TRBJ1-6 | TRBD1 | - | TRBV10-1 | TGCGCCAGCAGTGAGTCGCGGGACAGGGTAGAATCACCCCTCCACTTT | CASSESRDRVESPLHF
TRBJ2-3 | TRBD2 | - | TRBV30 | TGTGCCTGGAGAAAGGGACTAGCGGGAGGTTGGGATACGCAGTATTTT | CAWRKGLAGGWDTQYF
TRBJ1-1 | - | few | TRBV10-3 | TGTGCCATCAGCTTGACTGCGACGGGGACTGAAGCTTTCTTT | CAISLTATGTEAFF
TRBJ2-6 | - | - | TRBV9 | TGTGCCAGCAGCGTACCCATCGGACCCCAATCTCGGGGGGCCAACGTCCTGACTTTC | CASSVPIGPQSRGANVLTF
TRBJ2-3 | TRBD2 | few | TRBV7-9 | TGTGCCAGCATCATCACGCCGGGGGGGACAGATACGCAGTATTTT | CASIITPGGTDTQYF
TRBJ2-7 | - | - | TRBV10-3 | TGTGCCATCGGGACGGATGGGGCCGACGAGCAGTACTTC | CAIGTDGADEQYF
TRBJ2-6 | - | - | TRBV27 | TGTGCCAGCAGTTTGATCGTCTCTGGGGCCAACGTCCTGACTTTC | CASSLIVSGANVLTF
TRBJ2-7 | TRBD2 | - | TRBV9 | TGTGCCAGCAGCGTACCTCCGGCGGGGGGCGAGCAGTACTTC | CASSVPPAGGEQYF
TRBJ1-1 | - | few | TRBV19 | TGTGCCAGTGGGGGACGGAACATGAACACTGAAGCTTTCTTT | CASGGRNMNTEAFF
TRBJ2-6 | - | - | TRBV7-3 | TGTGCCAGCACCCCTCAGGCGGGACCTGGGGCCAACGTCCTGACTTTC | CASTPQAGPGANVLTF
TRBJ2-3 | - | - | TRBV7-3 | TGTGCCAGCAGTGGGGGAGGAAATACGCAGTATTTT | CASSGGGNTQYF
TRBJ2-2 | TRBD2 | - | TRBV18 | TGTGCCAGCTCACCAAGGACTAGCGGGAGGAGGAGCACCGGGGAGCTGTTTTTT | CASSPRTSGRRSTGELFF
TRBJ1-5 | - | - | TRBV29-1 | TGCAGCGTTAGGCTCTCAGGGCAGCCCCAGCATTTT | CSVRLSGQPQHF